The entry below gives a single T cell receptor (beta chain) sequence along with its context. Its antigen is not known. The source of the sample is a study of prognosis after radiotherapy for stage I lung cancer. Study-wide background: It was SBRT that served as radiotherapy, in 3 to 5 fractions with a biologically effective dose of at least 100 Gy. Study-wide findings and caveats: Differential TRBV and TRBJ gene usage was reported between patients with metastases and patients without them.

On two occasions, one at each of two time points, six milliliters of peripheral blood were drawn. Genomic DNA was the source, and TCR beta CDR3 was amplified from it by two-round multiplex PCR. With primers specific to each TRBV and TRBJ gene, the first-round PCR was performed. TCRdb analysed the multiplex PCR reads with MiXCR anew, one entry per CDR3 protein. The sample lists approximately 51,000 distinct CDR3 sequences; over 30% were seen once. Here the sequenced sample was PBMCs, taken before or after stereotactic body radiation therapy (not recorded which). This receptor was identified in a donor aged 50 or older with non-small cell lung cancer.

Written as DNA, the CDR3 is TGCAGTGCTAACGGAGGTAGCGGTCCAGTCGAGCAGTACTTC. It specifies CSANGGSGPVEQYF. This rearrangement joins TRBV20-1 to TRBJ2-7, with a tentative D call TRBD2 (6 bases). CDR1 DFQATT and CDR2 SNEGSKA come from the germline V gene (reference sequence). CDR3 length equals 14 residues. V was shortened by 4 bases and J by 6 bases, with 19 bases between the two germline ends.